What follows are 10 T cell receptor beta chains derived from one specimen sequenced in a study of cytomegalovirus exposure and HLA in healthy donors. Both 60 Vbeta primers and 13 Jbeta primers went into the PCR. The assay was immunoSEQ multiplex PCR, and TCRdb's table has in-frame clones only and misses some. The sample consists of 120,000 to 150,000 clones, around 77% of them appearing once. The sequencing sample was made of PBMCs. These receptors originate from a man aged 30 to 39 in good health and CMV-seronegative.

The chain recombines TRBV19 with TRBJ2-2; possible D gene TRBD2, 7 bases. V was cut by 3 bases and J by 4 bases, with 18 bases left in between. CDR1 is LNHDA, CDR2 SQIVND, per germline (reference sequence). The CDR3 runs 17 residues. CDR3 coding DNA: TGTGCCAGTAGTATGAGGGGGTGGGGAGGGAGCACCGGGGAGCTGTTTTTT. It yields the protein CASSMRGWGGSTGELFF.

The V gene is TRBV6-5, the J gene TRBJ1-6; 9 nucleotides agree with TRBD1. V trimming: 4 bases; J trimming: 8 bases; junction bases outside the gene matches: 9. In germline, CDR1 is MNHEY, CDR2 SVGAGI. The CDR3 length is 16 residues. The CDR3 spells CASSLGQGGRDSPLHF. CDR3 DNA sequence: TGTGCCAGCAGTTTGGGACAGGGTGGTCGGGATTCACCCCTCCACTTT.

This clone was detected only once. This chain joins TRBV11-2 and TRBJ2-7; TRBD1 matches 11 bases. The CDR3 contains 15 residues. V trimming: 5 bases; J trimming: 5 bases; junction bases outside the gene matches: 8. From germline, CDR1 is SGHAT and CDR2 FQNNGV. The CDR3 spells CASSPPGTGGHEQYF. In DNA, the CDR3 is TGTGCCAGCAGCCCTCCCGGGACAGGGGGACACGAGCAGTACTTC.

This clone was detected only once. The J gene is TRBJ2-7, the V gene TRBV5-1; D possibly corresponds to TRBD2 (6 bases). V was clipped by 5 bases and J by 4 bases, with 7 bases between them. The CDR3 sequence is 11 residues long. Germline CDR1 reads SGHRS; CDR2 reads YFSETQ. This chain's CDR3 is CASRGTYEQYF. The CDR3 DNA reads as TGCGCCAGCAGGGGGACTTACGAGCAGTACTTC.

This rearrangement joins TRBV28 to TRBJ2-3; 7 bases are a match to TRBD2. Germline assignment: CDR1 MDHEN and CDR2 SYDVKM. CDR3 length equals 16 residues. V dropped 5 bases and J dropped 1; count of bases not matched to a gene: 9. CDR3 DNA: TGTGCCAGCAGTCCACTAGCGCCCTGGGGCACAGATACGCAGTATTTT. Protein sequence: CASSPLAPWGTDTQYF.

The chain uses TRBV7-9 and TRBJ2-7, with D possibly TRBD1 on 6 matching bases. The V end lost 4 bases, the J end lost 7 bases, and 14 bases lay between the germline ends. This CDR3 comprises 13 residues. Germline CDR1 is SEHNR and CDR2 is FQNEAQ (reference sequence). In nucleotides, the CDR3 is TGTGCCAGCAGCTCCACAGGGATGGGGGAGCAGTACTTC. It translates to CASSSTGMGEQYF. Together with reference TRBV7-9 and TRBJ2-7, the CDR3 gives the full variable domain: DTGVSQNPRHKITKRGQNVTFRCDPISEHNRLYWYRQTLGQGPEFLTYFQNEAQLEKSRLLSDRFSAERPKGSFSTLEIQRTEQGDSAMYLCASSSTGMGEQYFGPGTRLTVT.

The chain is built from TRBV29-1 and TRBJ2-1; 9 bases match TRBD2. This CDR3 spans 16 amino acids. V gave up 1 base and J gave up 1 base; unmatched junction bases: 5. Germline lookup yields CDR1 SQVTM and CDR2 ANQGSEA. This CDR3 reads CSVEGGREGSYNEQFF. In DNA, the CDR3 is TGCAGCGTTGAAGGGGGGCGGGAGGGGTCCTACAATGAGCAGTTCTTC.

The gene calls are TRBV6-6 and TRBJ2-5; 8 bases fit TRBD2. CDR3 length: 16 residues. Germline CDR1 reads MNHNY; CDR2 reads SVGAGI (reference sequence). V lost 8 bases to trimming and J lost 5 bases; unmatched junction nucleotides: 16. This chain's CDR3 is CASESLGLVGGETQYF. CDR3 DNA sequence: TGTGCCAGCGAATCGTTGGGACTAGTTGGGGGGGAGACCCAGTACTTC.

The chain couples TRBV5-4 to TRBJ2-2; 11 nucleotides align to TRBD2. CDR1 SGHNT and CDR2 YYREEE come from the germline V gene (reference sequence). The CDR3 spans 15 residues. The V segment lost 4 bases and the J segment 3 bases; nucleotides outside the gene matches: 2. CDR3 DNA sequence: TGTGCCAGCAGCCCACTAGCGGGAGACACCGGGGAGCTGTTTTTT. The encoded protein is CASSPLAGDTGELFF.

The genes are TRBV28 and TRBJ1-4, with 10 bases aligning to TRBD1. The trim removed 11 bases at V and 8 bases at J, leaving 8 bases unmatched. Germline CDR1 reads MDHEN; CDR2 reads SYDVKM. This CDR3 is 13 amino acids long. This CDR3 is CAVPGQGREKLFF. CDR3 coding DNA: TGTGCCGTTCCGGGACAGGGGAGGGAAAAACTGTTTTTT.